The 24 T cell receptor beta chains given below trace back to one sample, sequenced in a study of T-cell memory formation after mild COVID-19. TCRdb called the 5' RACE reads again in MiXCR, with one record for every CDR3 protein. The table shows hundreds of thousands of distinct CDR3 sequences, with over 25% occurring only once. The sequencing sample was made of PBMCs or a T cell subset sorted from them (not recorded which). These receptors all stem from an adult woman who had mild COVID-19 (a few samples of this study predate the infection). Cell type and time point are not known.

The chain employs TRBV30 and TRBJ2-3; D remains unclear. The germline V and J ends were trimmed by 4 bases and 2 bases, with 16 bases remaining between them. Germline CDR1 reads GTSNPN; CDR2 reads SVGIG (reference sequence). The CDR3 consists of 15 residues. The CDR3 nucleotides read TGTGCCTGGACTCACGGCACGGCCCACACAGATACGCAGTATTTT. It encodes CAWTHGTAHTDTQYF.

This clonotype has at least ten counts. V is TRBV5-1 and J is TRBJ2-4; D is uncertain. Germline loops: CDR1 SGHRS, CDR2 YFSETQ. V dropped 5 bases and J dropped 9 bases, with 12 bases sitting between them. The CDR3 contains 12 residues. CDR3 sequence (DNA): TGCGCCAGCAGTTCACCCTCAGGCATTCAGTACTTC. This codes for CASSSPSGIQYF.

The V call is TRBV7-2, the J call TRBJ2-7, with 9 bases matching TRBD2. Germline V gives CDR1 SGHTA, CDR2 FQGNSA. This CDR3 spans 17 amino acids. The V segment lost 4 bases and the J segment 5 bases; nucleotides outside the gene matches: 15. This chain's CDR3 is CASSSGPPGGGGHEQYF. The CDR3 coding sequence is TGTGCCAGCAGCTCCGGACCTCCTGGCGGGGGGGGACACGAGCAGTACTTC.

For the CDR3, the DNA is TGTGCCAGCAGTCGGACAGGGCACCAAGATACGCAGTATTTT. Amino acid sequence: CASSRTGHQDTQYF. The chain has TRBV12-3 or TRBV12-4 and TRBJ2-3, with TRBD1 identical over 8 bases. The junction had 6 bases not matched to a gene; V was cut back by 5 bases and J by 5 bases. This CDR3 region has 14 residues.

Concerning this clonotype itself: Germline and junction disagree at one end, which may indicate a read error. The chain has TRBV12-3 or TRBV12-4 and TRBJ1-1, with no clear D. The CDR3 is 11 amino acids. CDR3 region: CASSLGREALF. CDR3 sequence (DNA): TGTGCCAGCAGTTTGGGCCGTGAAGCTCTCTTT.

The rearrangement uses TRBV5-6 and TRBJ1-5; 8 nucleotides agree with TRBD1. Germline CDR1 is SGHDT and CDR2 is YYEEEE. The length of the CDR3 is 14 residues. The V segment lost 4 bases and the J segment 7 bases; nucleotides outside the gene matches: 7. CDR3: CASSRTGRFQPQHF. DNA of the CDR3: TGTGCCAGCAGCCGGACAGGGAGGTTCCAGCCCCAGCATTTT.

The rearrangement joins TRBV12-3 or TRBV12-4 to TRBJ1-1; tentatively, D is TRBD1 (5 bases). Trimming cost V 7 bases and J 1 base, with 16 bases left between them. The CDR3 consists of 15 residues. The CDR3 nucleotides read TGTGCCAGCACTGCTGCTGGGACGGAGAACACTGAAGCTTTCTTT. Translation: CASTAAGTENTEAFF.

The CDR3 DNA follows: TGTGCCAGCAGTCCACTTCGGTATAGCAATCAGCCCCAGCATTTT. Translation gives CASSPLRYSNQPQHF. The gene calls are TRBV7-2 and TRBJ1-5; no firm D call. V was pared by 6 bases and J by 0 bases, with 12 bases between. CDR1 SGHTA and CDR2 FQGNSA come from the germline V gene. CDR3 length: 15 amino acids.

This clonotype showed up just a few times. The CDR3 loop is CASTKPAAGGRKTQYF. CDR3 DNA: TGTGCCAGCACAAAGCCCGCAGCGGGGGGGCGAAAGACCCAGTACTTC. The chain carries TRBV6-5 and TRBJ2-5; 10 bases line up with TRBD2. The germline CDR1 and CDR2 sequences are MNHEY and SVGAGI. The CDR3 runs to 16 residues. V lost 7 bases, J lost 6 bases, and 14 bases stayed unmatched.

This rearrangement joins TRBV15 to TRBJ1-4; no firm D call. Germline V gene sequence: CDR1 LNHNV, CDR2 YYDKDF (reference sequence). CDR3 length: 16 amino acids. V lost 3 bases, J lost 17 bases, and 28 bases lay in between. As DNA, the CDR3 is TGTGCCACCAGCAGCCCCGGTGATGAGTTGGTTCATCCCAAATTTTTT. Encoded protein: CATSSPGDELVHPKFF.

V and J are TRBV11-2 and TRBJ2-5, with 7 bases fitting TRBD2. CDR1 and CDR2 from the germline V gene are SGHAT and FQNNGV. Trimming took 1 base from V and 0 from J; bases not matched to a gene: 5. The CDR3 is made up of 16 amino acids. In DNA, the CDR3 is TGTGCCAGCAGCTTAGTCCCACGGGGGGACCAAGAGACCCAGTACTTC. Protein: CASSLVPRGDQETQYF.

The chain carries TRBV5-6 and TRBJ2-1, with 9 bases fitting TRBD1. After removal of 3 bases from V and 9 bases from J, the junction contained 7 bases not matched to a gene. The CDR3 is 14 amino acids. CDR1 is SGHDT, CDR2 YYEEEE, per germline. CDR3 DNA: TGTGCCAGCAGCTCTGGGACAGGGCAAACTGAGCAGTTCTTC. This translates into CASSSGTGQTEQFF.

The chain uses TRBV6-1 and TRBJ1-2; D is unresolved. The CDR3 has 14 amino acids. V lost 3 bases and J lost 2, with 10 bases in between. Germline CDR1 reads MNHNS; CDR2 reads SASEGT. CDR3 DNA sequence: TGTGCCAGCAGTGAGAGAGCAGGAAACTATGGCTACACCTTC. Translation: CASSERAGNYGYTF.

This clonotype was counted between two and nine times. For the CDR3, the DNA is TGCGCCAGCAGCCAAGATCAGGACCGCGAGCAGTACTTC. Amino acid sequence: CASSQDQDREQYF. The V gene is TRBV4-3, the J gene TRBJ2-7; D gene uncertain. The CDR3 consists of 13 residues. Germline V gene lookup returns CDR1 LGHNA and CDR2 YSLEER. The ends were cut back, 0 bases at V and 6 bases at J, with 9 bases in the middle.

The chain uses TRBV18 and TRBJ1-1; the D is unclear. Germline loops: CDR1 KGHSH, CDR2 LQKENI. V was cut by 0 bases and J by 0 bases, with 8 bases left in between. This CDR3 region has 15 residues. CDR3 sequence: CASSPPPGLNTEAFF. DNA for the CDR3: TGTGCCAGCTCACCACCGCCGGGATTGAACACTGAAGCTTTCTTT.

The table lists this clonotype with a few counts. V usage is TRBV29-1 and J usage is TRBJ2-7, with D maybe TRBD1 (9 bases). The germline V and J ends were trimmed by 1 base and 5 bases, with 18 bases remaining between them. CDR3 length: 15 residues. Germline-derived CDR1 and CDR2 are SQVTM and ANQGSEA. The CDR3 DNA is TGCAGCGTTGAAGTTAGCGGGACAGGGCGCGACGAGCAGTACTTC. Translation: CSVEVSGTGRDEQYF.

This sequence joins TRBV4-1 and TRBJ2-3; 11 bases line up with TRBD2. Germline V gene data show CDR1 as MGHRA and CDR2 as YSYEKL. The CDR3 has 14 amino acids. The J segment lost 12 bases and the V segment lost 2 bases, leaving 7 bases of the junction unmatched. The CDR3 region is CASSQPTSGGGQYF. The CDR3 region has the DNA TGCGCCAGCAGCCAACCTACTAGCGGGGGTGGACAGTATTTT.

This clonotype showed up many times. This sequence joins TRBV4-2 and TRBJ2-2; D call uncertain. The germline V and J ends were trimmed by 1 base and 4 bases, with 7 bases remaining between them. Germline V gene data show CDR1 as LGHNA and CDR2 as YNFKEQ. CDR3 length: 14 amino acids. The CDR3 here is CASSQALGTGELFF. The CDR3 region has the DNA TGTGCCAGCAGCCAAGCTCTGGGCACCGGGGAGCTGTTTTTT.

The chain combines TRBV15 with TRBJ2-5, with a tentative D call TRBD2 (5 bases). V lost 1 base and J 4 bases, leaving 13 bases between the germline ends. The germline V gene encodes CDR1 LNHNV and CDR2 YYDKDF (reference sequence). The CDR3 is 15 residues long. The CDR3 DNA reads as TGTGCCACCAGCAGAGCGGCGAGCGGAGGAGAGACCCAGTACTTC. Translating gives CATSRAASGGETQYF.

For the CDR3, the DNA is TGTGCCATCAGCCTAGGACAGGGGGTTAACTATGGCTACACCTTC. This translates into CAISLGQGVNYGYTF. The chain combines TRBV10-3 with TRBJ1-2; 10 nucleotides align to TRBD1. The CDR3 totals 15 residues. From germline, CDR1 is ENHRY and CDR2 SYGVKD. J lost 1 base, V lost 6 bases, and 5 bases had no gene match.

The rearrangement joins TRBV29-1 to TRBJ2-3; no clear D. The V end was cut by 2 bases, the J end by 6 bases, with 9 bases between. Germline CDR1 is SQVTM and CDR2 is ANQGSEA. The CDR3 spans 12 residues. The CDR3 loop reads CSVERGPDTQYF. The CDR3 DNA follows: TGCAGCGTTGAAAGAGGACCCGATACGCAGTATTTT.

There are a few counts of this clonotype. The chain uses TRBV4-1 and TRBJ2-1, with unresolved D. V gave up 3 bases and J gave up 10 bases, with 13 bases separating them. Germline V gene lookup returns CDR1 MGHRA and CDR2 YSYEKL. The CDR3 totals 13 residues. The CDR3 loop reads CASSQPAGWEQFF. The CDR3 nucleotides are TGCGCCAGCAGCCAGCCGGCAGGATGGGAGCAGTTCTTC.

This clonotype was observed once. V usage is TRBV6-6 and J usage is TRBJ2-7; 10 bases map to TRBD1. Trimming at V came to 3 bases and at J to 5 bases, leaving 10 bases not matched to a gene. The CDR3 loop spans 16 amino acids. Germline lookup yields CDR1 MNHNY and CDR2 SVGAGI (reference sequence). CDR3 sequence reads: CASSYPRTGGIHEQYF. The CDR3 nucleotides are TGTGCCAGCAGTTATCCTCGGACAGGGGGGATTCACGAGCAGTACTTC.

This rearrangement joins TRBV7-8 to TRBJ2-1, with 10 bases fitting TRBD2. Germline CDR1 and CDR2: SGHVS and FQNEAQ. Trimming cost V 6 bases and J 6 bases; bases outside gene matches: 11. CDR3 length: 16 residues. The CDR3 bases are TGTGCCAGCAGTTATCAGACAACTAGCGGGACCAATGAGCAGTTCTTC. It is translated as CASSYQTTSGTNEQFF.